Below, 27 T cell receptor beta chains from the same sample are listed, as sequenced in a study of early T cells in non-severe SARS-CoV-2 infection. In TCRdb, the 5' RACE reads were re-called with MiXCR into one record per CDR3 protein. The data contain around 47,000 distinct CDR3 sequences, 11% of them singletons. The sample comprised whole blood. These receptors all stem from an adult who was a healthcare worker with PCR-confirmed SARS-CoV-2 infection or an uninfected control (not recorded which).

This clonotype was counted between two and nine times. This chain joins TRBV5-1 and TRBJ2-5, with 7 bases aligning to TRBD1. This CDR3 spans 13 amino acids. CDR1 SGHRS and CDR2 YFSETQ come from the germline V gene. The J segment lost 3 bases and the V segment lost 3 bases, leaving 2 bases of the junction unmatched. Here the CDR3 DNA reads TGCGCCAGCAGCTCGGGACAGAAAGAGACCCAGTACTTC. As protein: CASSSGQKETQYF.

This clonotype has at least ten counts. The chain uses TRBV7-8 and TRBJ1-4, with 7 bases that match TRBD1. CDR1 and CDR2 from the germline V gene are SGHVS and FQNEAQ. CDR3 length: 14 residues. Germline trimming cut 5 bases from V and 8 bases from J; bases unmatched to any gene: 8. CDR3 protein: CASSPTGNREKLFF. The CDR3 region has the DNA TGTGCCAGCAGCCCGACAGGGAATAGAGAAAAACTGTTTTTT.

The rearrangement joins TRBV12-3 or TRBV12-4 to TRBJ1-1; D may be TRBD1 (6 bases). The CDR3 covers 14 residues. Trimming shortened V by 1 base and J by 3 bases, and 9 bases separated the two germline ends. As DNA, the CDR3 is TGTGCCAGCAGTTTAGGAGGGGGGCACACTGAAGCTTTCTTT. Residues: CASSLGGGHTEAFF.

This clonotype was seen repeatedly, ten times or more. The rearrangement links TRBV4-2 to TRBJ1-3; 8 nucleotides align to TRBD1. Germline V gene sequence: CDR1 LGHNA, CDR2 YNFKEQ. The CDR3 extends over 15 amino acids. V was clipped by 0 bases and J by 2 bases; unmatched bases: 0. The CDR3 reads CASSQEDRAGNTIYF. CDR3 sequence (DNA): TGTGCCAGCAGCCAAGAGGACAGGGCTGGAAACACCATATATTTT.

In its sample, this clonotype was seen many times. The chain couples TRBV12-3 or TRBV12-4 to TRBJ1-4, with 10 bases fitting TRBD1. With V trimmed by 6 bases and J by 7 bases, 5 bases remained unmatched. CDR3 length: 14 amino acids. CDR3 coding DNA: TGTGCCAGCAGCCTGGGACAGGGGAGTGAAAAACTGTTTTTT. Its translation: CASSLGQGSEKLFF.

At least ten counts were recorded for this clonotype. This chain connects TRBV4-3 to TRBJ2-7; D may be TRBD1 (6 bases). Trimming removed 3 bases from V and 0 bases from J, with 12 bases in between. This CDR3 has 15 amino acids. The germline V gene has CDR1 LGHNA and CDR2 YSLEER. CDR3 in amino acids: CASSHQGPYSYEQYF. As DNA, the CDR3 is TGCGCCAGCAGCCACCAGGGGCCTTACTCCTACGAGCAGTACTTC.

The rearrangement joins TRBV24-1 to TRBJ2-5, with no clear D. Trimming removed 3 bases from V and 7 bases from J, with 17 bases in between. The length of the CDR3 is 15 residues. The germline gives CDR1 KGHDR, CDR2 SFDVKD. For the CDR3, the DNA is TGTGCCACCAGTGATCCGAGGACGGAGAGGAGGACCCAGTACTTC. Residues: CATSDPRTERRTQYF.

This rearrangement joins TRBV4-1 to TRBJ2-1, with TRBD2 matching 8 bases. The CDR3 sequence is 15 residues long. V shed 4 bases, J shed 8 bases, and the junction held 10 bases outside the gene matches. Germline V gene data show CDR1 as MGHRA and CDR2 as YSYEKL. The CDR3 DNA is TGCGCCAGCAGCCGCAGCGGGGGAGTAGGCTATGAGCAGTTCTTC. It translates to CASSRSGGVGYEQFF.

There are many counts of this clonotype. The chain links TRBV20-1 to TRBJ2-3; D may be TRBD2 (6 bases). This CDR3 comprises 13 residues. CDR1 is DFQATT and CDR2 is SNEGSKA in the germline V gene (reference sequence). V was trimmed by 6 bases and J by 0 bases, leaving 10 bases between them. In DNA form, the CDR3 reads TGCAGTGCCATAGCGGCTAGCACAGATACGCAGTATTTT. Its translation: CSAIAASTDTQYF.

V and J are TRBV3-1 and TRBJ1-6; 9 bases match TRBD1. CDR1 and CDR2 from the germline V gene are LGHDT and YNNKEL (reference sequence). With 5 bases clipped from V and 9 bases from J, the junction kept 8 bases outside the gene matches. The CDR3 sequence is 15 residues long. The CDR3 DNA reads TGTGCCAGCAGCACCCGGGACAGGGTCGTTTCACCCCTCCACTTT. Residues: CASSTRDRVVSPLHF. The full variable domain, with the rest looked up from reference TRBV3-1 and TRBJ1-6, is DTAVSQTPKYLVTQMGNDKSIKCEQNLGHDTMYWYKQDSKKFLKIMFSYNNKELIINETVPNRFSPKSPDKAHLNLHINSLELGDSAVYFCASSTRDRVVSPLHFGNGTRLTVT.

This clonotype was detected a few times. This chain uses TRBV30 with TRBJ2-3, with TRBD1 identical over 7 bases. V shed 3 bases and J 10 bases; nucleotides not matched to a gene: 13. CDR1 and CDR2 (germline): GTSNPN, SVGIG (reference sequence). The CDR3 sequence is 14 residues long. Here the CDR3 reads CAWSPLGTVESQYF. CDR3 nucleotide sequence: TGTGCCTGGAGCCCCCTGGGGACAGTAGAGTCGCAGTATTTT.

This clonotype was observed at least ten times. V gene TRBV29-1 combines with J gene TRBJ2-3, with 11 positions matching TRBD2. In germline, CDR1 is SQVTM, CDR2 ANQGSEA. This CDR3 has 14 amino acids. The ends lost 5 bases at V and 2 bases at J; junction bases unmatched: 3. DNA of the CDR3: TGCAGCGTTCGACTAGCGGGAAACACAGATACGCAGTATTTT. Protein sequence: CSVRLAGNTDTQYF.

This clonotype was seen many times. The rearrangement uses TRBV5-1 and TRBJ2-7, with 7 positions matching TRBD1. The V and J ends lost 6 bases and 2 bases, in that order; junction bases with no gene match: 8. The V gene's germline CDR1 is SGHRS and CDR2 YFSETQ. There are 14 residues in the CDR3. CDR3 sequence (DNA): TGCGCCAGCAAGCAGGGGGTTACTACCTACGAGCAGTACTTC. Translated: CASKQGVTTYEQYF. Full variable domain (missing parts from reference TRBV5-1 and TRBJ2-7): KAGVTQTPRYLIKTRGQQVTLSCSPISGHRSVSWYQQTPGQGLQFLFEYFSETQRNKGNFPGRFSGRQFSNSRSEMNVSTLELGDSALYLCASKQGVTTYEQYFGPGTRLTVT.

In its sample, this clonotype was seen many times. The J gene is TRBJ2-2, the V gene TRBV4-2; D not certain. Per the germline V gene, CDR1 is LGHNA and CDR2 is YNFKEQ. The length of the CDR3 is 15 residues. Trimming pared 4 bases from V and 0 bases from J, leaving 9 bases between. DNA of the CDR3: TGTGCCAGCAGCCCTAGTACAGCGAACACCGGGGAGCTGTTTTTT. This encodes CASSPSTANTGELFF.

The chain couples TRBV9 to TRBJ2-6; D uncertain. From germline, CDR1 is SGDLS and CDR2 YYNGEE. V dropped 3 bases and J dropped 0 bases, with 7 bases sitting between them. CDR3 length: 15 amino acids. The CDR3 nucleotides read TGTGCCAGCAGCGCAGCAGACTCTGGGGCCAACGTCCTGACTTTC. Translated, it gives CASSAADSGANVLTF.

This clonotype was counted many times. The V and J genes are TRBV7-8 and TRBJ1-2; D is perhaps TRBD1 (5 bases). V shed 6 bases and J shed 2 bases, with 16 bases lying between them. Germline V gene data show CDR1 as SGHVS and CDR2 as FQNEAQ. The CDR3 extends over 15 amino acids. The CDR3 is CASSLTGRRNYGYTF. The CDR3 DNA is TGTGCCAGCAGTTTAACAGGACGGAGGAACTATGGCTACACCTTC.

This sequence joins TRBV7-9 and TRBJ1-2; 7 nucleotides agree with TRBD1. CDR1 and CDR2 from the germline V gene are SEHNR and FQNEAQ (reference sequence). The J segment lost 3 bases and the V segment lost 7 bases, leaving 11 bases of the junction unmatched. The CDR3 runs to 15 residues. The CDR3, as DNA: TGTGCCAGCAACATCGCGGGGCAGGGGGACTATGGCTACACCTTC. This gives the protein CASNIAGQGDYGYTF.

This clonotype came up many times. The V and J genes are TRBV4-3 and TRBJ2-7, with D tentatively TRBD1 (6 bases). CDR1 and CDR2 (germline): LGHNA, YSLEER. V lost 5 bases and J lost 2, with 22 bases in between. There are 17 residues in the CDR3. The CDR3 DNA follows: TGCGCCAGCAGCAATGGATTAACCCGGGACACTACCTACGAGCAGTACTTC. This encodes CASSNGLTRDTTYEQYF.

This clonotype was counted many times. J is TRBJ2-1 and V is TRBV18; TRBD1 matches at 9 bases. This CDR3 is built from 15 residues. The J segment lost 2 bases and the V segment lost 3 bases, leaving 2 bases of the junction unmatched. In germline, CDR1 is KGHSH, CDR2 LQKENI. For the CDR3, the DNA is TGTGCCAGCTCACCGCGGGACAGGGCCTACAATGAGCAGTTCTTC. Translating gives CASSPRDRAYNEQFF.

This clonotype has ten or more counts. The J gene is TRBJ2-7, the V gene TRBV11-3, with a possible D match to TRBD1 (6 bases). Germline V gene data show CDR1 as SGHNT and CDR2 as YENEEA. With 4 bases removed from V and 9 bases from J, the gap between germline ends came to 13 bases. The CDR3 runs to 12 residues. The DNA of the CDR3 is TGTGCCAGCAGCTCGTCAGGGGTGGGGCAGTACTTC. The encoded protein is CASSSSGVGQYF.

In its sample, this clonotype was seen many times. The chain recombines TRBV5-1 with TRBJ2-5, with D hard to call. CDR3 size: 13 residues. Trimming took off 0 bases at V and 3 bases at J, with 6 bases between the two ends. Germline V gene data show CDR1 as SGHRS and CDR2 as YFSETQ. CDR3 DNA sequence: TGCGCCAGCAGCTTGGCCGGTAAAGAGACCCAGTACTTC. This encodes CASSLAGKETQYF.

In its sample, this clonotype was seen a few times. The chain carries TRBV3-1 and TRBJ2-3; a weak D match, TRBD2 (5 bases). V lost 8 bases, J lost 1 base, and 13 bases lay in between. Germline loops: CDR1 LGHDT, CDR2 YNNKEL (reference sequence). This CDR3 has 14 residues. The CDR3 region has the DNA TGTGCCAGCGGGCGGGCCTACGGCACAGATACGCAGTATTTT. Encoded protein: CASGRAYGTDTQYF.

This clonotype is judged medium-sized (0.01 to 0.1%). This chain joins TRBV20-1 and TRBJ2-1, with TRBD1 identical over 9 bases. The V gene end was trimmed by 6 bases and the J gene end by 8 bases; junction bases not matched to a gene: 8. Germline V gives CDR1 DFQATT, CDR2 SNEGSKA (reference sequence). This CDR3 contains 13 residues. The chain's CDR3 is CSAQGQGVDEQFF. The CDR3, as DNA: TGCAGTGCCCAGGGACAGGGTGTCGATGAGCAGTTCTTC.

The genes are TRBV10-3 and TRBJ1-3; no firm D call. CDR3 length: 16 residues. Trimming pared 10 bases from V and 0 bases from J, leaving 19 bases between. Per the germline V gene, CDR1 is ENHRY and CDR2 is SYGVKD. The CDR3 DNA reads TGTGCCACCTACTCCTCCTCAGCATTCTCTGGAAACACCATATATTTT. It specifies CATYSSSAFSGNTIYF.

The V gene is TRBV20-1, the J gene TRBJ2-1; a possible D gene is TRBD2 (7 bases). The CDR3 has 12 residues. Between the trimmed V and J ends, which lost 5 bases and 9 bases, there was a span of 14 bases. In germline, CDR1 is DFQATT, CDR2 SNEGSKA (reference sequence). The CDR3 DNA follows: TGCAGTGCTCACCCGGGGGGCTTTGAGCAGTTCTTC. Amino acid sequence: CSAHPGGFEQFF.

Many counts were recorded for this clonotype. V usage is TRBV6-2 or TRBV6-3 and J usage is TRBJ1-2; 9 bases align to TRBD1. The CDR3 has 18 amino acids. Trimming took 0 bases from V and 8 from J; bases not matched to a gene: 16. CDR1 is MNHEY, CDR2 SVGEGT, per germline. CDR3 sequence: CASSYSRFDRDRDDGYTF. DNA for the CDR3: TGTGCCAGCAGTTACTCGAGATTTGACCGGGACAGGGATGACGGCTACACCTTC.

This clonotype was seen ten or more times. The CDR3 reads CASSPMTGTYNEQFF. CDR3 bases: TGTGCCAGCAGCCCTATGACGGGTACCTACAATGAGCAGTTCTTC. The chain uses TRBV5-4 and TRBJ2-1; D not resolved. Germline CDR1 SGHNT, CDR2 YYREEE (reference sequence). This CDR3 is 15 amino acids long. V was clipped by 4 bases and J by 2 bases, with 13 bases between them.